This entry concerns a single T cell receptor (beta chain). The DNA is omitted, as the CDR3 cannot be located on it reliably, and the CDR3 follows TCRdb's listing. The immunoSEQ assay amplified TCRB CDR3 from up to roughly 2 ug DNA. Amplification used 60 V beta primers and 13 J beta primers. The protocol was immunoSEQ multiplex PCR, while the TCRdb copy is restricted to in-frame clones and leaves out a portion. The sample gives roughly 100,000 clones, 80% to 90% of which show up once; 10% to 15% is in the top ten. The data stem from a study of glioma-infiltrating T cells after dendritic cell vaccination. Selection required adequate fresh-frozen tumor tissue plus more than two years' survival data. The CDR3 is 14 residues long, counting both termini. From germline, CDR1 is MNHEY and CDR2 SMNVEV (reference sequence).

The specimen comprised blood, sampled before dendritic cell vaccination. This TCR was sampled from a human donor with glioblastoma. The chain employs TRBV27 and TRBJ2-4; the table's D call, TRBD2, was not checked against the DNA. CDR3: CASPPSGRGNIQYF.